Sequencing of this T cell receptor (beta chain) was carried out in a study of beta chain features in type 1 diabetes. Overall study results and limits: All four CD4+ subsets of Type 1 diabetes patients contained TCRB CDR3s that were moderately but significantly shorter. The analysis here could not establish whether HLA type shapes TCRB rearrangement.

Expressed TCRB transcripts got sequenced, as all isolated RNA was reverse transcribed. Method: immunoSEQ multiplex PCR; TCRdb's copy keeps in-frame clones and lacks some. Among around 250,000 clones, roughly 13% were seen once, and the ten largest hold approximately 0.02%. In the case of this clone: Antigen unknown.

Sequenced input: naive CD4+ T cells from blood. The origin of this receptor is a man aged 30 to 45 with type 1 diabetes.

The CDR3 DNA reads TGCAGTGCTCCAGGGATGGGCGAGCAGTACTTC. Translation: CSAPGMGEQYF. V is TRBV20-1 and J is TRBJ2-7; tentatively, D is TRBD1 (5 bases). Trimming took off 5 bases at V and 6 bases at J, with 11 bases between the two ends. Germline assignment: CDR1 DFQATT and CDR2 SNEGSKA (reference sequence). This CDR3 comprises 11 residues.